The source of this T cell receptor beta chain is a study of T cells in Graves' hyperthyroidism and ophthalmopathy. Study summary: The initial diagnosis was the point when peripheral blood was collected, ahead of any treatment. Points from the study as a whole: Appearing also in blood were most of the thyroid clonotypes expanded above 0.001.

The source material, RNA transcripts, was used to amplify TCR beta CDR3 regions. TCR CDR3 regions were first amplified by RT-PCR with HTBI primers. MiXCR was run by TCRdb on the multiplex PCR reads, yielding one entry per CDR3 protein. The sample has approximately 430,000 distinct CDR3 sequences; about a sixth are singletons. Exclusion followed for patients with uncontrolled infection, other autoimmune disease, pregnancy or lactation. Trimming removed 7 bases from V and 4 bases from J, with 13 bases in between. This CDR3 has 13 residues. This clonotype has a count of ten or more. Antigen unknown. Sequencing input: blood. This chain uses TRBV12-3 or TRBV12-4 with TRBJ2-5; D is unclear. The receptor's source is a woman aged 18-30 years with Graves' hyperthyroidism. The CDR3, as DNA: TGTGCCAGCAACCTCGCCCCACTAGAGACCCAGTACTTC. It yields the protein CASNLAPLETQYF.